These 15 T cell receptor beta chains share one sample of origin, sequenced in a study of blood T cells in healthy people across ages. A sample-barcoded 5' primer and a J-beta primer mix were used in a second PCR of about 6 to 12 cycles. TCRdb processed the 5' RACE reads anew with MiXCR; each CDR3 protein has one entry. Of hundreds of thousands of distinct CDR3 sequences in the sample, about 24% were seen once. What was sequenced was blood. These receptors originate from a man aged 65-85 years in good health.

In this sample, this clonotype turned up a few times. The V gene is TRBV3-1, the J gene TRBJ2-3; perhaps TRBD1 as D (5 bases). V lost 2 bases to trimming and J lost 5 bases, with 8 bases between them. Germline V lookup: CDR1 LGHDT, CDR2 YNNKEL (reference sequence). The CDR3 contains 13 residues. The CDR3 reads CASSQQGLDTQYF. CDR3 sequence (DNA): TGTGCCAGCAGCCAACAGGGTTTAGATACGCAGTATTTT.

The chain employs TRBV4-3 and TRBJ2-2; D unclear. The CDR3 length is 15 residues. CDR1 and CDR2 from the germline V gene are LGHNA and YSLEER. V was clipped by 4 bases and J by 3 bases, with 12 bases between them. The CDR3 DNA is TGCGCCAGCAGCCCCGACGGACGGTACACCGGGGAGCTGTTTTTT. It translates to CASSPDGRYTGELFF.

This chain links TRBV12-3 or TRBV12-4 with TRBJ1-2; the D is unclear. This CDR3 region has 13 residues. V lost 6 bases and J 3 bases, leaving 11 bases between the germline ends. The CDR3 spells CASSSGPHYGYTF. CDR3 nucleotides: TGTGCCAGCAGCTCAGGACCGCACTATGGCTACACCTTC.

Only a few counts were recorded for this clonotype. This rearrangement joins TRBV5-1 to TRBJ1-6, with D unclear. Germline values: CDR1 SGHRS, CDR2 YFSETQ. This CDR3 spans 15 amino acids. V lost 0 bases to trimming and J lost 7 bases, with 11 bases between them. The CDR3, as DNA: TGCGCCAGCAGCTTGGCGGCGGGTGGGAATTCACCCCTCCACTTT. It yields the protein CASSLAAGGNSPLHF.

This clonotype was found many times. The CDR3 loop is CASSLFRGSETQYF. Written as DNA, the CDR3 is TGTGCCAGCAGTTTATTTAGGGGCAGCGAGACCCAGTACTTC. The chain couples TRBV28 to TRBJ2-5, with D possibly being TRBD1 (5 bases). The CDR3 loop spans 14 amino acids. CDR1 and CDR2 (germline): MDHEN, SYDVKM. The V end was cut by 1 base, the J end by 5 bases, with 11 bases between.

This chain joins TRBV5-1 and TRBJ1-4; tentatively, D is TRBD1 (6 bases). The CDR3 runs 18 residues. Germline CDR1 is SGHRS and CDR2 is YFSETQ. Trimming removed 4 bases from V and 5 bases from J, with 24 bases in between. The CDR3 sequence: CASSLGGGGDTRNEKLFF. The CDR3 DNA reads as TGCGCCAGCAGCCTCGGGGGCGGAGGGGACACCAGAAATGAAAAACTGTTTTTT.

V is TRBV10-3 and J is TRBJ2-3; D gene uncertain. The CDR3 has 15 residues. CDR1 is ENHRY and CDR2 is SYGVKD in the germline V gene. The germline V and J ends were trimmed by 5 bases and 4 bases, with 16 bases remaining between them. CDR3: CAISTTRASADTQYF. The CDR3 coding sequence is TGTGCCATCAGTACCACCCGGGCGAGCGCAGATACGCAGTATTTT.

Only a few counts were recorded for this clonotype. The rearrangement links TRBV20-1 to TRBJ2-4; possible D gene TRBD1, 8 bases. The CDR3 length is 15 residues. The V end was cut by 3 bases, the J end by 6 bases, with 18 bases between. Germline V lookup: CDR1 DFQATT, CDR2 SNEGSKA (reference sequence). The CDR3, as DNA: TGCAGTGCTAGCCGTAACACAGGGGGGGGAAACATTCAGTACTTC. Its protein is CSASRNTGGGNIQYF.

The chain has TRBV4-3 and TRBJ2-1; 16 positions agree with TRBD2. Per the germline V gene, CDR1 is LGHNA and CDR2 is YSLEER. Trimming at V came to 6 bases and at J to 7 bases, leaving 12 bases not matched to a gene. The CDR3 contains 18 residues. The CDR3 nucleotides read TGCGCCAGCAGTCCGGGACTAGCGGGAGGGTTGGGTCGAAATGAGCAGTTCTTC. Its protein product is CASSPGLAGGLGRNEQFF.

The genes are TRBV5-1 and TRBJ2-5; unclear D gene. CDR3 size: 14 residues. V was pared by 5 bases and J by 2 bases, with 13 bases between. Germline CDR1 and CDR2: SGHRS and YFSETQ. The CDR3 bases are TGCGCCAGCAGTCACGACTCGGGTCAAGAGACCCAGTACTTC. It encodes CASSHDSGQETQYF.

V usage is TRBV5-1 and J usage is TRBJ2-1; D is possibly TRBD2 (5 bases). Trimming removed 4 bases from V and 4 bases from J, with 15 bases in between. This CDR3 spans 15 amino acids. CDR1 is SGHRS, CDR2 YFSETQ, per germline. DNA of the CDR3: TGCGCCAGCAGCCCAGATACCACGGGGTACAATGAGCAGTTCTTC. It is translated as CASSPDTTGYNEQFF.

The genes are TRBV20-1 and TRBJ1-1; D is ambiguous. V was clipped by 1 base and J by 1 base, with 13 bases between them. Per the germline V gene, CDR1 is DFQATT and CDR2 is SNEGSKA (reference sequence). The CDR3 contains 15 residues. DNA for the CDR3: TGCAGTGCTAGAGGCGCCCGGACGGGGAACACTGAAGCTTTCTTT. Translation: CSARGARTGNTEAFF.

This chain links TRBV6-5 with TRBJ1-2; D is undetermined. Per germline, CDR1 MNHEY and CDR2 SVGAGI. The CDR3 is made up of 14 amino acids. Trimming shortened V by 2 bases and J by 4 bases, and 11 bases separated the two germline ends. The CDR3 sequence: CASSYIAGSYGYTF. The DNA for the CDR3 is TGTGCCAGCAGTTACATCGCCGGGAGCTATGGCTACACCTTC.

This clonotype was seen a handful of times. A junction boundary mismatches the germline segment, possibly from a read error. V usage is TRBV12-3 or TRBV12-4 and J usage is TRBJ1-1; D is possibly TRBD1 (5 bases). This CDR3 is 14 amino acids long. This chain's CDR3 is CASRLDIWDRECFF. The CDR3 DNA is TGTGCCAGCAGGTTAGACATCTGGGACCGTGAATGTTTCTTT.

The chain recombines TRBV11-3 with TRBJ2-2; 8 bases align to TRBD1. The germline CDR1 and CDR2 sequences are SGHNT and YENEEA. The CDR3 sequence is 15 residues long. Trimming at V came to 2 bases and at J to 3 bases, leaving 2 bases not matched to a gene. This chain's CDR3 is CASSLQGAHTGELFF. The CDR3 DNA reads as TGTGCCAGCAGCTTACAGGGGGCGCACACCGGGGAGCTGTTTTTT.